Listed below are T cell receptor beta chains from one sample, sequenced in a study of T cells in localized non-small cell lung cancer. Sequencing was performed with immunoSEQ multiplex PCR; in TCRdb, only in-frame clones are kept and a portion is missing. The profile shows 50,000 or so clones, about 85% of them singletons. The material sequenced was peripheral blood, taken before any cancer treatment. The receptors shown here come from a female donor of 60 years or more with stage II squamous cell lung carcinoma. Both conserved end residues are part of each CDR3. Fields, in order: D gene, J gene, CDR3 length, V gene, clone size, CDR3 protein, CDR3 DNA. A D gene is named only where the DNA matches it firmly. A row's size may be missing; if present it is once, few, many or a size class.

d_call: TRBD1; j_call: TRBJ2-7; cdr3_length: 14; v_call: TRBV5-1; clone_size: .; cdr3_aa: CASSLGDRFYEQYF; cdr3_nt: TGCGCCAGCAGCTTGGGGGACAGGTTCTACGAGCAGTACTTC
d_call: .; j_call: TRBJ2-7; cdr3_length: 15; v_call: TRBV5-4; clone_size: .; cdr3_aa: CASSLGSSGSYEQYF; cdr3_nt: TGTGCCAGCAGCTTGGGTTCAAGCGGGTCCTACGAGCAGTACTTC
d_call: TRBD1; j_call: TRBJ1-4; cdr3_length: 15; v_call: TRBV4-1; clone_size: .; cdr3_aa: CASSQEGTANEKLFF; cdr3_nt: TGCGCCAGCAGCCAAGAGGGGACAGCTAATGAAAAACTGTTTTTT
d_call: TRBD1; j_call: TRBJ1-5; cdr3_length: 16; v_call: TRBV2; clone_size: .; cdr3_aa: CASRQGGSYSNQPQHF; cdr3_nt: TGTGCCAGCAGACAGGGGGGATCTTATAGCAATCAGCCCCAGCATTTT
d_call: .; j_call: TRBJ2-7; cdr3_length: 15; v_call: TRBV6-7; clone_size: .; cdr3_aa: CASSHLTGEGYEQYF; cdr3_nt: TGTGCCAGCAGTCACCTGACAGGGGAGGGCTACGAGCAGTACTTC
d_call: .; j_call: TRBJ1-1; cdr3_length: 15; v_call: TRBV28; clone_size: .; cdr3_aa: CASSLIVTGGGEAFF; cdr3_nt: TGTGCCAGCAGTTTAATCGTGACAGGAGGAGGTGAAGCTTTCTTT
d_call: .; j_call: TRBJ1-6; cdr3_length: 13; v_call: TRBV7-2; clone_size: .; cdr3_aa: CASSLVDPSRLHF; cdr3_nt: TGTGCCAGCAGCTTAGTGGACCCTTCGCGCCTCCACTTT
d_call: .; j_call: TRBJ1-2; cdr3_length: 13; v_call: TRBV15; clone_size: .; cdr3_aa: CATSRGAGGGYTF; cdr3_nt: TGTGCCACCAGCAGAGGGGCGGGTGGTGGCTACACCTTC
d_call: .; j_call: TRBJ1-1; cdr3_length: 12; v_call: TRBV6-1; clone_size: .; cdr3_aa: CASSGRPRGAFF; cdr3_nt: TGTGCCAGCAGTGGACGGCCCCGGGGGGCTTTCTTT
d_call: .; j_call: TRBJ1-5; cdr3_length: 14; v_call: TRBV5-1; clone_size: .; cdr3_aa: CASSQTGGNQPQHF; cdr3_nt: TGCGCCAGCAGCCAGACTGGGGGCAATCAGCCCCAGCATTTT
d_call: .; j_call: TRBJ1-3; cdr3_length: 17; v_call: TRBV7-8; clone_size: .; cdr3_aa: CASSRLAHGLSGNTIYF; cdr3_nt: TGTGCCAGCTCTCGGCTCGCGCACGGACTCTCTGGAAACACCATATATTTT
d_call: .; j_call: TRBJ1-2; cdr3_length: 15; v_call: TRBV5-1; clone_size: few; cdr3_aa: CASSLDGRATYGYTF; cdr3_nt: TGCGCCAGCAGCTTGGATGGCAGGGCGACCTATGGCTACACCTTC
d_call: .; j_call: TRBJ2-2; cdr3_length: 11; v_call: TRBV7-9; clone_size: .; cdr3_aa: CASTPLGELFF; cdr3_nt: TGTGCCAGCACCCCGCTCGGGGAGCTGTTTTTT
d_call: .; j_call: TRBJ1-2; cdr3_length: 13; v_call: TRBV6-6; clone_size: .; cdr3_aa: CASRQGANYGYTF; cdr3_nt: TGTGCCAGCAGACAGGGTGCTAACTATGGCTACACCTTC
d_call: .; j_call: TRBJ1-2; cdr3_length: 13; v_call: TRBV6-6; clone_size: .; cdr3_aa: CASSYEGARGYTF; cdr3_nt: TGTGCCAGCAGTTACGAGGGCGCACGGGGCTACACCTTC
d_call: .; j_call: TRBJ1-1; cdr3_length: 14; v_call: TRBV27; clone_size: .; cdr3_aa: CASSPNVMNTEAFF; cdr3_nt: TGTGCCAGCAGTCCCAATGTCATGAACACTGAAGCTTTCTTT
d_call: TRBD2; j_call: TRBJ2-3; cdr3_length: 15; v_call: TRBV4-3; clone_size: .; cdr3_aa: CASTSGLASTDTQYF; cdr3_nt: TGCGCCAGCACCTCGGGACTAGCAAGCACAGATACGCAGTATTTT
d_call: TRBD1; j_call: TRBJ2-5; cdr3_length: 15; v_call: TRBV7-2; clone_size: once; cdr3_aa: CASSPWTGRKETQYF; cdr3_nt: TGTGCCAGCAGCCCCTGGACAGGGCGGAAAGAGACCCAGTACTTC
d_call: TRBD2; j_call: TRBJ2-2; cdr3_length: 18; v_call: TRBV9; clone_size: .; cdr3_aa: CASSVAGRGEFGTGELFF; cdr3_nt: TGTGCCAGCAGCGTCGCGGGTCGGGGGGAATTCGGCACCGGGGAGCTGTTTTTT
d_call: .; j_call: TRBJ1-2; cdr3_length: 11; v_call: TRBV2; clone_size: .; cdr3_aa: CASPGAEGYTF; cdr3_nt: TGTGCCAGCCCAGGAGCAGAGGGCTACACCTTC
d_call: .; j_call: TRBJ1-4; cdr3_length: 15; v_call: TRBV5-4; clone_size: .; cdr3_aa: CASSPLGGTNEKLFF; cdr3_nt: TGTGCCAGCAGCCCGTTAGGGGGAACTAATGAAAAACTGTTTTTT
d_call: .; j_call: TRBJ1-1; cdr3_length: 10; v_call: TRBV28; clone_size: few; cdr3_aa: CASSLGIAFF; cdr3_nt: TGTGCCAGCAGTTTGGGAATAGCTTTCTTT
d_call: TRBD2; j_call: TRBJ2-1; cdr3_length: 16; v_call: TRBV9; clone_size: .; cdr3_aa: CASSPSLAGDYNEQFF; cdr3_nt: TGTGCCAGCAGCCCCTCTCTAGCGGGGGATTACAATGAGCAGTTCTTC
d_call: TRBD2; j_call: TRBJ2-5; cdr3_length: 15; v_call: TRBV6-6; clone_size: .; cdr3_aa: CASGTSALERETQYF; cdr3_nt: TGTGCCAGCGGGACTAGCGCCCTAGAGAGGGAGACCCAGTACTTC
d_call: .; j_call: TRBJ1-1; cdr3_length: 13; v_call: TRBV6-6; clone_size: .; cdr3_aa: CASTEGVFTEAFF; cdr3_nt: TGTGCCAGCACCGAGGGGGTTTTCACTGAAGCTTTCTTT
d_call: .; j_call: TRBJ2-2; cdr3_length: 14; v_call: TRBV7-7; clone_size: once; cdr3_aa: CASSKGTNTGELFF; cdr3_nt: TGTGCCAGCAGCAAGGGCACGAACACCGGGGAGCTGTTTTTT
d_call: .; j_call: TRBJ1-1; cdr3_length: 13; v_call: TRBV30; clone_size: .; cdr3_aa: CAWSNLPVPEAFF; cdr3_nt: TGTGCCTGGAGTAACCTTCCGGTGCCCGAAGCTTTCTTT
d_call: .; j_call: TRBJ1-4; cdr3_length: 14; v_call: TRBV5-1; clone_size: .; cdr3_aa: CASSNTVTNEKLFF; cdr3_nt: TGCGCCAGCAGCAACACAGTAACTAATGAAAAACTGTTTTTT
d_call: TRBD1; j_call: TRBJ2-7; cdr3_length: 16; v_call: TRBV27; clone_size: .; cdr3_aa: CASSLSPTGGSYEQYF; cdr3_nt: TGTGCCAGCAGTTTATCCCCCACAGGGGGCTCCTACGAGCAGTACTTC
d_call: .; j_call: TRBJ1-2; cdr3_length: 18; v_call: TRBV27; clone_size: .; cdr3_aa: CASSLSPSDRATFYGYTF; cdr3_nt: TGTGCCAGCAGTTTATCCCCCTCTGATCGCGCTACGTTCTATGGCTACACCTTC
d_call: TRBD1; j_call: TRBJ1-6; cdr3_length: 15; v_call: TRBV7-9; clone_size: .; cdr3_aa: CASSPRDSLSSPLHF; cdr3_nt: TGTGCCAGCAGCCCCCGGGACAGTCTTAGCTCACCCCTCCACTTT
d_call: .; j_call: TRBJ1-2; cdr3_length: 14; v_call: TRBV28; clone_size: .; cdr3_aa: CASSLGEQIYGYTF; cdr3_nt: TGTGCCAGCAGTTTGGGGGAACAAATCTATGGCTACACCTTC
d_call: .; j_call: TRBJ1-1; cdr3_length: 14; v_call: TRBV16; clone_size: .; cdr3_aa: CASSQSRGNTEAFF; cdr3_nt: TGTGCCAGCAGCCAATCGAGGGGGAACACTGAAGCTTTCTTT
d_call: TRBD1; j_call: TRBJ1-2; cdr3_length: 12; v_call: TRBV5-1; clone_size: .; cdr3_aa: CASSSGGDRGTF; cdr3_nt: TGCGCCAGCAGCTCCGGGGGGGACAGGGGCACCTTC
d_call: .; j_call: TRBJ2-7; cdr3_length: 15; v_call: TRBV6-4; clone_size: .; cdr3_aa: CASAHSSDGDNEQYF; cdr3_nt: TGTGCCAGCGCCCACTCCTCTGATGGGGACAACGAGCAGTACTTC
d_call: .; j_call: TRBJ2-7; cdr3_length: 15; v_call: TRBV5-1; clone_size: .; cdr3_aa: CASSPDRISFYEQYF; cdr3_nt: TGCGCCAGCAGCCCAGACAGGATTTCGTTCTACGAGCAGTACTTC
d_call: TRBD2; j_call: TRBJ2-1; cdr3_length: 17; v_call: TRBV7-8; clone_size: once; cdr3_aa: CASSLTGSGGRVNEQFF; cdr3_nt: TGTGCCAGCAGCTTAACCGGTAGCGGGGGGCGGGTAAATGAGCAGTTCTTC
d_call: TRBD2; j_call: TRBJ2-3; cdr3_length: 13; v_call: TRBV25-1; clone_size: .; cdr3_aa: CASSAAGENTQYF; cdr3_nt: TGTGCCAGCAGTGCGGCGGGGGAAAATACGCAGTATTTT
d_call: TRBD1; j_call: TRBJ1-1; cdr3_length: 15; v_call: TRBV2; clone_size: few; cdr3_aa: CASSEKRTGTTEAFF; cdr3_nt: TGTGCCAGCAGTGAAAAGCGGACAGGTACTACTGAAGCTTTCTTT
d_call: .; j_call: TRBJ1-1; cdr3_length: 16; v_call: TRBV5-1; clone_size: .; cdr3_aa: CASSPREGTAYTEAFF; cdr3_nt: TGCGCCAGCAGCCCCCGAGAGGGAACGGCGTACACTGAAGCTTTCTTT
d_call: TRBD2; j_call: TRBJ2-3; cdr3_length: 17; v_call: TRBV12-5; clone_size: .; cdr3_aa: CASGLRLAGALTDTQYF; cdr3_nt: TGTGCTAGTGGTTTGAGGCTAGCGGGGGCCCTCACAGATACGCAGTATTTT
d_call: TRBD1; j_call: TRBJ2-5; cdr3_length: 15; v_call: TRBV5-1; clone_size: .; cdr3_aa: CASSFWTGAMETQYF; cdr3_nt: TGCGCCAGCAGCTTCTGGACAGGGGCGATGGAGACCCAGTACTTC
d_call: .; j_call: TRBJ1-4; cdr3_length: 16; v_call: TRBV4-2; clone_size: .; cdr3_aa: CASSQDRRGTNEKLFF; cdr3_nt: TGTGCCAGCAGCCAAGATCGAAGGGGAACTAATGAAAAACTGTTTTTT
d_call: TRBD1; j_call: TRBJ2-1; cdr3_length: 15; v_call: TRBV5-1; clone_size: .; cdr3_aa: CASSLGTGSYNEQFF; cdr3_nt: TGCGCCAGCAGCTTGGGGACAGGGTCCTACAATGAGCAGTTCTTC
d_call: .; j_call: TRBJ2-7; cdr3_length: 14; v_call: TRBV5-1; clone_size: .; cdr3_aa: CASSLGGRAYEQYF; cdr3_nt: TGCGCCAGCAGCTTGGGGGGCAGGGCGTACGAGCAGTACTTC
d_call: TRBD1; j_call: TRBJ1-1; cdr3_length: 14; v_call: TRBV19; clone_size: .; cdr3_aa: CASSQTGANTEAFF; cdr3_nt: TGTGCCAGTAGTCAAACAGGGGCGAACACTGAAGCTTTCTTT
d_call: .; j_call: TRBJ2-7; cdr3_length: 14; v_call: TRBV10-2; clone_size: few; cdr3_aa: CASKAGRGFDEQYF; cdr3_nt: TGCGCCAGCAAAGCCGGACGGGGTTTCGACGAGCAGTACTTC
d_call: .; j_call: TRBJ1-1; cdr3_length: 13; v_call: TRBV25-1; clone_size: .; cdr3_aa: CASSFKVRTEAFF; cdr3_nt: TGTGCCAGCAGCTTCAAGGTCCGGACTGAAGCTTTCTTT
d_call: .; j_call: TRBJ2-1; cdr3_length: 15; v_call: TRBV15; clone_size: .; cdr3_aa: CATTLEIQGPNEQFF; cdr3_nt: TGTGCCACCACCCTTGAAATTCAAGGACCCAATGAGCAGTTCTTC
d_call: .; j_call: TRBJ2-2; cdr3_length: 17; v_call: TRBV5-6; clone_size: .; cdr3_aa: CASSPRGIVGRTGELFF; cdr3_nt: TGTGCCAGCAGCCCGAGAGGTATAGTGGGGAGAACCGGGGAGCTGTTTTTT
d_call: .; j_call: TRBJ2-2; cdr3_length: 17; v_call: TRBV5-1; clone_size: .; cdr3_aa: CASSIVVGLANTGELFF; cdr3_nt: TGCGCCAGCAGCATTGTGGTGGGCTTGGCGAACACCGGGGAGCTGTTTTTT
d_call: TRBD2; j_call: TRBJ2-2; cdr3_length: 16; v_call: TRBV6-4; clone_size: .; cdr3_aa: CASSDSSAGGPGELFF; cdr3_nt: TGTGCCAGCAGTGACTCCTCTGCGGGGGGTCCCGGGGAGCTGTTTTTT
d_call: .; j_call: TRBJ1-6; cdr3_length: 14; v_call: TRBV9; clone_size: .; cdr3_aa: CASSVGGFDSPLHF; cdr3_nt: TGTGCCAGCAGCGTAGGGGGGTTCGATTCACCCCTCCACTTT
d_call: .; j_call: TRBJ1-4; cdr3_length: 15; v_call: TRBV6-1; clone_size: .; cdr3_aa: CASTLDRATNEKLFF; cdr3_nt: TGTGCCAGCACCCTGGACCGGGCAACTAATGAAAAACTGTTTTTT
d_call: .; j_call: TRBJ2-7; cdr3_length: 11; v_call: TRBV7-6; clone_size: .; cdr3_aa: CASSFAEKQYF; cdr3_nt: TGTGCCAGCAGCTTTGCTGAGAAGCAGTACTTC
d_call: .; j_call: TRBJ2-5; cdr3_length: 14; v_call: TRBV27; clone_size: .; cdr3_aa: CASSFSGVQETQYF; cdr3_nt: TGTGCCAGCAGTTTTTCCGGGGTACAAGAGACCCAGTACTTC